One T cell receptor beta chain is described in this entry. Antigen specificity is unknown. Germline and genes: mouse. This sample stems from a study of tissue T cells after allogeneic stem cell transplantation. Broader study findings: Blood and spleen captured only part of the tissue TCR repertoire. Anatomically similar tissues had similar TCR repertoires within each patient. Across patients, clones rarely overlapped, yet motif clusters were shared tissue-specifically.

Sequencing of TCRbeta CDR3 at survey depth gave sequences and template counts. The repertoire was sequenced with immunoSEQ multiplex PCR; TCRdb's copy has only in-frame clones and lacks some. There are approximately 17,000 clones in the sample; roughly two thirds occur only once, and 0.85% to 0.95% lies in the top ten. The specimen was spleen. The receptor was derived from a female BALB/c mouse in good health. This mouse strain has H2-d as its MHC haplotype.

This CDR3 reads CASGAGTGGFTQYF. CDR3 DNA, as far as it was read: TGTGCCAGCGGTGCCGGGACTGGGGGGTTCACCCAGTAC. This chain links TRBV13-2 with TRBJ2-5; 12 nucleotides agree with TRBD2. Read sequence stops 1 residue before the CDR3 end, and the germline J gene provides the missing end. This CDR3 spans 14 amino acids. CDR1 is NNHNN, CDR2 SYGAGS, per germline (reference sequence). V gave up 3 bases and J gave up 8 bases; unmatched junction bases: 4.